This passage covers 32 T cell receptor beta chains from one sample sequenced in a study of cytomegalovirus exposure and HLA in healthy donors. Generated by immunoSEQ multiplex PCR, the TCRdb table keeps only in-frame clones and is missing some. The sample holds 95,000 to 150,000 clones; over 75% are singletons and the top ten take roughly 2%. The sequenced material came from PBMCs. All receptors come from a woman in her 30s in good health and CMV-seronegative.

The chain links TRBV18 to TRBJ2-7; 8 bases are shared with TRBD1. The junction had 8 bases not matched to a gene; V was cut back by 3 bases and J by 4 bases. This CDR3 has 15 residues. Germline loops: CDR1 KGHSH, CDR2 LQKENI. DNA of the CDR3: TGTGCCAGCTCACCGTCCCAGGGGGCGGGATACGAGCAGTACTTC. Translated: CASSPSQGAGYEQYF. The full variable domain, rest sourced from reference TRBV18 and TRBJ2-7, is NAGVMQNPRHLVRRRGQEARLRCSPMKGHSHVYWYRQLPEEGLKFMVYLQKENIIDESGMPKERFSAEFPKEGPSILRIQQVVRGDSAAYFCASSPSQGAGYEQYFGPGTRLTVT.

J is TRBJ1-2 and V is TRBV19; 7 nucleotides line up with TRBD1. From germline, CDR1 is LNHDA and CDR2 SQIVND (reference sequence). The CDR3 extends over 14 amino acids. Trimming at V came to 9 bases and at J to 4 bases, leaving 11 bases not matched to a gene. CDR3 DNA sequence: TGTGCCAGCTCCAGGGGGTCCGAAATCTATGGCTACACCTTC. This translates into CASSRGSEIYGYTF.

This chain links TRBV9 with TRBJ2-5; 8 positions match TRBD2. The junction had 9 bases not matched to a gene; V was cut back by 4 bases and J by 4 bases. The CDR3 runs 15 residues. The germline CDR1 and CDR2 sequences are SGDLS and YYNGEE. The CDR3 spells CASSRAGDSRETQYF. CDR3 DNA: TGTGCCAGCAGCCGAGCGGGGGACTCGCGAGAGACCCAGTACTTC.

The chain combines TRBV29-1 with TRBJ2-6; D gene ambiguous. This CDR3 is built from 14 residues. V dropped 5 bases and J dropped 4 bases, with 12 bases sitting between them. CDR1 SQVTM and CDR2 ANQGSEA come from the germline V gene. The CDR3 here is CSVPAVVGANVLTF. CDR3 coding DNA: TGCAGCGTTCCTGCGGTAGTGGGGGCCAACGTCCTGACTTTC. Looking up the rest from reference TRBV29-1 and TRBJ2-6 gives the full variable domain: SAVISQKPSRDICQRGTSLTIQCQVDSQVTMMFWYRQQPGQSLTLIATANQGSEATYESGFVIDKFPISRPNLTFSTLTVSNMSPEDSSIYLCSVPAVVGANVLTFGAGSRLTVL.

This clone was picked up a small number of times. The CDR3 here is CASSGRQDQPQHF. The DNA for the CDR3 is TGTGCCAGCAGTGGTCGACAGGATCAGCCCCAGCATTTT. The rearrangement uses TRBV6-1 and TRBJ1-5, with a weak D call TRBD1 (6 bases). Germline CDR1 is MNHNS and CDR2 is SASEGT. The CDR3 is 13 residues long. Between the trimmed V and J ends, which lost 4 bases and 5 bases, there was a span of 9 bases.

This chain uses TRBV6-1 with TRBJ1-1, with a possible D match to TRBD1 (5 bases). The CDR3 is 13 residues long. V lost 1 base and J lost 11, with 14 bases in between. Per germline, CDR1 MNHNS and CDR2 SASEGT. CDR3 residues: CASSEVRGGGAFF. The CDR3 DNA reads TGTGCCAGCAGTGAAGTTCGAGGCGGGGGGGCTTTCTTT.

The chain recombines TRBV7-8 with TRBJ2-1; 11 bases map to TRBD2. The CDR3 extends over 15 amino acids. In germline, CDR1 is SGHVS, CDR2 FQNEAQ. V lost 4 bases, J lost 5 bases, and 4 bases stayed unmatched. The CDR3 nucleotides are TGTGCCAGCAGCTCCCTAGCGGGGGGTGACAATGAGCAGTTCTTC. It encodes CASSSLAGGDNEQFF. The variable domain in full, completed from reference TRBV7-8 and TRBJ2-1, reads GAGVSQSPRYKVAKRGQDVALRCDPISGHVSLFWYQQALGQGPEFLTYFQNEAQLDKSGLPSDRFFAERPEGSVSTLKIQRTQQEDSAVYLCASSSLAGGDNEQFFGPGTRLTVL.

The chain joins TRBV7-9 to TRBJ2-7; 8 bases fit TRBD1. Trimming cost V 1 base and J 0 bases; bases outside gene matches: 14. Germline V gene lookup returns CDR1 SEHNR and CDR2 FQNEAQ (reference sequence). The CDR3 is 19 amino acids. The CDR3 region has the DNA TGTGCCAGCAGCTTAGTAGCCGGACAGGGATCCCAAATCTCCTACGAGCAGTACTTC. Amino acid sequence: CASSLVAGQGSQISYEQYF.

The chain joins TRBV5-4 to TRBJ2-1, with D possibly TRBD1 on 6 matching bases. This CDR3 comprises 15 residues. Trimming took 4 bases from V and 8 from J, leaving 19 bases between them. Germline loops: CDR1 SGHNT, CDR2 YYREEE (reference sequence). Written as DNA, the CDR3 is TGTGCCAGCAGCCCGCAGGGGTCTCGCGCACATGAGCAGTTCTTC. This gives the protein CASSPQGSRAHEQFF.

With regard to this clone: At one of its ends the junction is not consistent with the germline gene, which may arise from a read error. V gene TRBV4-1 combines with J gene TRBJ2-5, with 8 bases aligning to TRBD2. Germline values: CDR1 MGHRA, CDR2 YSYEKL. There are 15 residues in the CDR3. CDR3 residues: CASSQDERGLTFANF. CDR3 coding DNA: TGCGCCAGCAGCCAAGACGAGCGGGGGCTTACCTTTGCAAACTTC.

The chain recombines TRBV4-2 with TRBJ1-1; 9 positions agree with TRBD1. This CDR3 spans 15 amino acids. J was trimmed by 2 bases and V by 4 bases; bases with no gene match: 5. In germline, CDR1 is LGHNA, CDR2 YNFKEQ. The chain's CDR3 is CASSPWTGANTEAFF. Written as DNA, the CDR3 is TGTGCCAGCAGCCCTTGGACAGGGGCTAACACTGAAGCTTTCTTT.

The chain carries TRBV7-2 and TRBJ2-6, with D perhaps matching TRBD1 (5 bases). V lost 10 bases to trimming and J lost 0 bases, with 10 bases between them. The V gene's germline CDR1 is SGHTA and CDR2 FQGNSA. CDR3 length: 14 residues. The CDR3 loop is CATYRGSGANVLTF. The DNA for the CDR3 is TGTGCCACCTATAGGGGCTCTGGGGCCAACGTCCTGACTTTC.

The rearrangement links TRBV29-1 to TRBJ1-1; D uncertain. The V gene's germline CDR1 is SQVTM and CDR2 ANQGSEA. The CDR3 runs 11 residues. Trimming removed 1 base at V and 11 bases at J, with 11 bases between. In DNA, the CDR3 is TGCAGCGTTGAAGGAGACACGAACGCTTTCTTT. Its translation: CSVEGDTNAFF.

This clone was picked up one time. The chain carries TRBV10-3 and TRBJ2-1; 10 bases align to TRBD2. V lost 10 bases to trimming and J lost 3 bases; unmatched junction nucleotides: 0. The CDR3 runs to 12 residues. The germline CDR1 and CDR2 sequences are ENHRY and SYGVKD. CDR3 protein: CATSGGYNEQFF. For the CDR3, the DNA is TGTGCCACTAGCGGGGGCTACAATGAGCAGTTCTTC.

The CDR3 coding sequence is TGTGCCAGCAGTGACGCACAGGTATCCCTTGACGAGCAGTACTTC. Its translation is CASSDAQVSLDEQYF. The rearrangement uses TRBV6-6 and TRBJ2-7, with D possibly TRBD1 on 5 matching bases. Trimming cost V 5 bases and J 5 bases, with 19 bases left between them. The CDR3 loop spans 15 amino acids. Germline lookup yields CDR1 MNHNY and CDR2 SVGAGI (reference sequence).

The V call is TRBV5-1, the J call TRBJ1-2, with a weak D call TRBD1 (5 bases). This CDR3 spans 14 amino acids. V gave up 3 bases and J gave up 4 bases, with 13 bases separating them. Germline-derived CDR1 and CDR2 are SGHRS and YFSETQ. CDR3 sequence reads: CASSSTVQPYGYTF. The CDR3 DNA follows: TGCGCCAGCAGCTCGACAGTACAACCCTATGGCTACACCTTC. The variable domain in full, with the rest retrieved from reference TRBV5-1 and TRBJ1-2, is KAGVTQTPRYLIKTRGQQVTLSCSPISGHRSVSWYQQTPGQGLQFLFEYFSETQRNKGNFPGRFSGRQFSNSRSEMNVSTLELGDSALYLCASSSTVQPYGYTFGSGTRLTVV.

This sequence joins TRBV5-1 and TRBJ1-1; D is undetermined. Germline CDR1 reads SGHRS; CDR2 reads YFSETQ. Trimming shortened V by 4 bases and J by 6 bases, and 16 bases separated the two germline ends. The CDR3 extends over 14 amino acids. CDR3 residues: CASSPGASPAEAFF. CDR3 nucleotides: TGCGCCAGCAGCCCGGGAGCGAGCCCGGCTGAAGCTTTCTTT.

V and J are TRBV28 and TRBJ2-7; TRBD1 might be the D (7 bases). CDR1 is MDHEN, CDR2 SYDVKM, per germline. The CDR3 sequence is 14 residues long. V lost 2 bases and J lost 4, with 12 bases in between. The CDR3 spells CASSLAGTDYEQYF. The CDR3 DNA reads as TGTGCCAGCAGTTTAGCGGGGACAGATTACGAGCAGTACTTC.

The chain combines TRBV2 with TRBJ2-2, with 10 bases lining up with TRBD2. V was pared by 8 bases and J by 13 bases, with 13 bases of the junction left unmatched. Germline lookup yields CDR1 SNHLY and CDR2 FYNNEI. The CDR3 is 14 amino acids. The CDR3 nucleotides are TGTGCCAGCGGGGGTTGGGGACTAGCGCCCGGGCTGTTTTTT. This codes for CASGGWGLAPGLFF.

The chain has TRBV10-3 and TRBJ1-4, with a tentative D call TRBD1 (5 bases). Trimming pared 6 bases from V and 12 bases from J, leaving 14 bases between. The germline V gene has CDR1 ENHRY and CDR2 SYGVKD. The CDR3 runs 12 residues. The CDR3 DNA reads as TGTGCCATCAGCCCCAGCGGGGACCAACTGTTTTTT. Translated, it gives CAISPSGDQLFF.

The CDR3: CASNPGAGGYEQYF. CDR3 in DNA: TGTGCCAGCAACCCGGGGGCGGGGGGCTACGAGCAGTACTTC. This chain connects TRBV7-2 to TRBJ2-7; 8 bases match TRBD2. V shed 7 bases, J shed 3 bases, and the junction held 8 bases outside the gene matches. This CDR3 is built from 14 residues. Germline V gene sequence: CDR1 SGHTA, CDR2 FQGNSA.

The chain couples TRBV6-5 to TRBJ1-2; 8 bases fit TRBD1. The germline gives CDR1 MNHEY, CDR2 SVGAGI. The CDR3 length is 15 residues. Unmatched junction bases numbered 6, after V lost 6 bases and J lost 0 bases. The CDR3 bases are TGTGCCAGCAGCCAACGCAGGGGGCCTAACTATGGCTACACCTTC. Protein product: CASSQRRGPNYGYTF.

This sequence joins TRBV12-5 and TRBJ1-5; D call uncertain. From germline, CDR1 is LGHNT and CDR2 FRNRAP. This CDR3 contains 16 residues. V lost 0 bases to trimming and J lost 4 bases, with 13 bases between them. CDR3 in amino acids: CASGLVSGGWNQPQHF. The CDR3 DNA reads TGTGCTAGTGGTTTGGTTTCAGGAGGGTGGAATCAGCCCCAGCATTTT.

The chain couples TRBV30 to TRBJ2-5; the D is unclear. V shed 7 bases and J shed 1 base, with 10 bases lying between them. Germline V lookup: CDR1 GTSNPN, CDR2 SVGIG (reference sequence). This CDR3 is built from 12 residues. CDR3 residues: CAFRLAQETQYF. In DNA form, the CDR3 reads TGTGCCTTTCGACTGGCCCAAGAGACCCAGTACTTC.

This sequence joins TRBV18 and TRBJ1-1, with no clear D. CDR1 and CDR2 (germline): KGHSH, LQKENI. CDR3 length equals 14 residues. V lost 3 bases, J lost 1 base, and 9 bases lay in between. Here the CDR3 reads CASSPTETNTEAFF. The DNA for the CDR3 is TGTGCCAGCTCACCCACGGAGACGAACACTGAAGCTTTCTTT. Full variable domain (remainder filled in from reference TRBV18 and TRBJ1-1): NAGVMQNPRHLVRRRGQEARLRCSPMKGHSHVYWYRQLPEEGLKFMVYLQKENIIDESGMPKERFSAEFPKEGPSILRIQQVVRGDSAAYFCASSPTETNTEAFFGQGTRLTVV.

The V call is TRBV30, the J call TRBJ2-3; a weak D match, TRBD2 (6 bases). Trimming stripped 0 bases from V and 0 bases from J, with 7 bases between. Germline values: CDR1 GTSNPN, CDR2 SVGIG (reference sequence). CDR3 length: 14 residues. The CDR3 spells CAWSVRGSTDTQYF. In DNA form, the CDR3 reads TGTGCCTGGAGTGTACGGGGGAGCACAGATACGCAGTATTTT.

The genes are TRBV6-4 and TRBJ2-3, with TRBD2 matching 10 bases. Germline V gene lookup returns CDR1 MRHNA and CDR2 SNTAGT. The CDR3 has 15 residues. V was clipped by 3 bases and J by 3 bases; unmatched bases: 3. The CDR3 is CASSESAGGTDTQYF. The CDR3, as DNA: TGTGCCAGCAGTGAATCAGCGGGGGGGACAGATACGCAGTATTTT.

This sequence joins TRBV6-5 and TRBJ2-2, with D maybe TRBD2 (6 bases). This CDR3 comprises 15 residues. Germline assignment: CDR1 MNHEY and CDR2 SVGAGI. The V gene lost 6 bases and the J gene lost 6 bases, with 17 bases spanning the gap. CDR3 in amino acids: CASRLPGTSAGELFF. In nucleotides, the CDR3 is TGTGCCAGCAGGCTCCCCGGGACTTCGGCCGGGGAGCTGTTTTTT.

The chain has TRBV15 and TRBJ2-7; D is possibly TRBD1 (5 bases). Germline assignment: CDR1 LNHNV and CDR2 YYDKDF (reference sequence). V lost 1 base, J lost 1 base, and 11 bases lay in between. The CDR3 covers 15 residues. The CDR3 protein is CATSRGQGSSYEQYF. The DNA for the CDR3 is TGTGCCACCAGCAGAGGTCAGGGTTCGTCCTACGAGCAGTACTTC.

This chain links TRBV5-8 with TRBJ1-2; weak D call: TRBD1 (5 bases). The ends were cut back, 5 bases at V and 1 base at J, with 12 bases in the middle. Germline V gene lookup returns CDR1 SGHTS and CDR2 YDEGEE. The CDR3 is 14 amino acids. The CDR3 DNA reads TGTGCCAGCAGTTTAGGACACATTAACTATGGCTACACCTTC. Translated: CASSLGHINYGYTF.

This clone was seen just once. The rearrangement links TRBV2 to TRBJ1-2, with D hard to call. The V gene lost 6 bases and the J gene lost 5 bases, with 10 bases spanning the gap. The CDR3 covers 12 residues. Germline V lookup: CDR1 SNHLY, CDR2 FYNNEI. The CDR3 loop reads CASRSGSYGYTF. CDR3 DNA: TGTGCCAGCAGGAGCGGGAGTTATGGCTACACCTTC.

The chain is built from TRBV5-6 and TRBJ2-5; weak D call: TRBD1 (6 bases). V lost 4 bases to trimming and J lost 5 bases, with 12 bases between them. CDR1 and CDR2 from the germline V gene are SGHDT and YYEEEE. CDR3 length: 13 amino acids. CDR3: CASSPGVWETQYF. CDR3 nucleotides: TGTGCCAGCAGCCCAGGGGTATGGGAGACCCAGTACTTC.